One and the same sample provided the 26 T cell receptor beta chains below, sequenced in a study of multiple sclerosis patients with progressive multifocal leukoencephalopathy (dated by TCRdb to 2018 to 2020). The sample's time point label, decoded: before natalizumab initiation. Receptor amplification or capture employed the immunoSEQ multiplex PCR assay. In its TCRdb copy, this immuneACCESS table keeps in-frame sequences only and misses some clones. Where compared with another copy, unresolved V genes explain less than half of these, and the others have no known cause. The sample contains 30,000 or so clones, approximately 89% of them found a single time. The ten largest account for about 1.5% of the sample. The specimen was PBMCs. Receptors were obtained from a human donor with multiple sclerosis.

This clone was counted a single time. This chain uses TRBV7-9 with TRBJ1-1, with D tentatively TRBD1 (6 bases). Germline lookup yields CDR1 SEHNR and CDR2 FQNEAQ (reference sequence). V was pared by 1 base and J by 10 bases, with 22 bases between. The CDR3 spans 16 residues. CDR3 region: CASSLEVRGAASRAFF. CDR3 DNA sequence: TGTGCCAGCAGCTTAGAGGTTCGGGGGGCCGCGAGCAGAGCTTTCTTT. Full variable domain (outside the CDR3, taken from reference TRBV7-9 and TRBJ1-1): DTGVSQNPRHKITKRGQNVTFRCDPISEHNRLYWYRQTLGQGPEFLTYFQNEAQLEKSRLLSDRFSAERPKGSFSTLEIQRTEQGDSAMYLCASSLEVRGAASRAFFGQGTRLTVV.

CDR3 region: CASSLQGATSSYNSPLHF. For the CDR3, the DNA is TGTGCCAGTAGTCTACAGGGGGCGACGAGCTCCTATAATTCACCCCTCCACTTT. The chain uses TRBV19 and TRBJ1-6, with 9 nucleotides matching TRBD1. CDR3 length: 18 residues. Germline V gene lookup returns CDR1 LNHDA and CDR2 SQIVND (reference sequence). With V trimmed by 5 bases and J by 0 bases, 8 bases remained unmatched.

The chain recombines TRBV12-5 with TRBJ2-1; D gene unclear. The CDR3 is made up of 10 amino acids. V lost 0 bases to trimming and J lost 9 bases, with 0 bases between them. Germline V lookup: CDR1 LGHNT, CDR2 FRNRAP. The CDR3: CASGLVEQFF. CDR3 nucleotides: TGTGCTAGTGGTTTGGTTGAGCAGTTCTTC.

To note about this clone: Within the sample, other DNA sequences also encode this same CDR3. The rearrangement joins TRBV7-3 to TRBJ2-2; the match to TRBD2 covers 8 bases. Unmatched junction bases numbered 10, after V lost 4 bases and J lost 6 bases. There are 16 residues in the CDR3. Germline V CDR1 and CDR2: SGHTA, FQGTGA. CDR3 in DNA: TGTGCCAGCAGCTCCCCGGGGGGGGGTGGGCCCGGGGAGCTGTTTTTT. Translated, it gives CASSSPGGGGPGELFF. The variable domain in full, with the rest retrieved from reference TRBV7-3 and TRBJ2-2, is GAGVSQTPSNKVTEKGKYVELRCDPISGHTALYWYRQSLGQGPEFLIYFQGTGAADDSGLPNDRFFAVRPEGSVSTLKIQRTERGDSAVYLCASSSPGGGGPGELFFGEGSRLTVL.

This clone was detected only once. V usage is TRBV27 and J usage is TRBJ2-2; D gene unclear. The germline CDR1 and CDR2 sequences are MNHEY and SMNVEV (reference sequence). V was trimmed by 6 bases and J by 6 bases, leaving 17 bases between them. This CDR3 contains 15 residues. In DNA, the CDR3 is TGTGCCAGCAGCGACATGGCCAGTTGGTCCGGGGAGCTGTTTTTT. This codes for CASSDMASWSGELFF.

The rearrangement joins TRBV7-2 to TRBJ1-5, with D perhaps matching TRBD1 (5 bases). Germline V gene lookup returns CDR1 SGHTA and CDR2 FQGNSA. CDR3 length equals 14 residues. V lost 1 base, J lost 3 bases, and 7 bases lay in between. CDR3 residues: CASSLGRVNQPQHF. The CDR3 DNA follows: TGTGCCAGCAGCTTAGGCAGGGTCAATCAGCCCCAGCATTTT. The whole variable domain, remainder taken from reference TRBV7-2 and TRBJ1-5, is GAGVSQSPSNKVTEKGKDVELRCDPISGHTALYWYRQSLGQGLEFLIYFQGNSAPDKSGLPSDRFSAERTGGSVSTLTIQRTQQEDSAVYLCASSLGRVNQPQHFGDGTRLSIL.

The chain has TRBV7-8 and TRBJ2-1; 11 nucleotides line up with TRBD2. With 3 bases clipped from V and 5 bases from J, the junction kept 9 bases outside the gene matches. Germline V gene data show CDR1 as SGHVS and CDR2 as FQNEAQ. The CDR3 is 17 residues long. The CDR3 sequence: CASSFRVTTSGDNEQFF. In DNA, the CDR3 is TGTGCCAGCAGCTTCCGCGTCACGACTAGCGGGGACAATGAGCAGTTCTTC.

The table lists this clone with a few counts. The chain is built from TRBV30 and TRBJ1-1, with D maybe TRBD1 (5 bases). V was clipped by 2 bases and J by 8 bases, with 9 bases between them. The germline gives CDR1 GTSNPN, CDR2 SVGIG (reference sequence). The CDR3 extends over 11 amino acids. The CDR3 coding sequence is TGTGCCTGGAGTTTGGACATGGAAGCTTTCTTT. This encodes CAWSLDMEAFF. The full variable domain, in which reference TRBV30 and TRBJ1-1 provide the parts outside the CDR3, is SQTIHQWPATLVQPVGSPLSLECTVEGTSNPNLYWYRQAAGRGLQLLFYSVGIGQISSEVPQNLSASRPQDRQFILSSKKLLLSDSGFYLCAWSLDMEAFFGQGTRLTVV.

The gene calls are TRBV30 and TRBJ2-2; unclear D gene. Per germline, CDR1 GTSNPN and CDR2 SVGIG (reference sequence). With 1 base removed from V and 4 bases from J, the gap between germline ends came to 16 bases. This CDR3 has 16 residues. The DNA of the CDR3 is TGTGCCTGGAGTGCCGGCCGGGTGCGAGGCACCGGGGAGCTGTTTTTT. This encodes CAWSAGRVRGTGELFF.

The chain is built from TRBV27 and TRBJ2-1; 9 bases match TRBD2. The CDR3 runs to 17 residues. V was clipped by 2 bases and J by 7 bases; unmatched bases: 12. Germline V CDR1 and CDR2: MNHEY, SMNVEV (reference sequence). The CDR3 coding sequence is TGTGCCAGCAGTTTAGGGTTTGCGGGAGGGCCCCGGAATGAGCAGTTCTTC. Translating gives CASSLGFAGGPRNEQFF.

The chain carries TRBV5-1 and TRBJ1-4, with unresolved D. V was shortened by 4 bases and J by 4 bases, with 8 bases between the two germline ends. The CDR3 consists of 13 residues. In germline, CDR1 is SGHRS, CDR2 YFSETQ. CDR3 residues: CASSLRINEKLFF. The CDR3, as DNA: TGCGCCAGCAGCCTGCGGATTAATGAAAAACTGTTTTTT. The full variable domain, with the rest looked up from reference TRBV5-1 and TRBJ1-4, is KAGVTQTPRYLIKTRGQQVTLSCSPISGHRSVSWYQQTPGQGLQFLFEYFSETQRNKGNFPGRFSGRQFSNSRSEMNVSTLELGDSALYLCASSLRINEKLFFGSGTQLSVL.

This clone has just one count. The chain links TRBV18 to TRBJ1-1; 9 nucleotides line up with TRBD1. Per the germline V gene, CDR1 is KGHSH and CDR2 is LQKENI. The V segment lost 1 base and the J segment 2 bases; nucleotides outside the gene matches: 8. CDR3 size: 17 residues. CDR3 in DNA: TGTGCCAGCTCACCACGGTGGACAGGGGATTTTAACACTGAAGCTTTCTTT. Amino acids: CASSPRWTGDFNTEAFF. Based on the CDR3 plus reference TRBV18 and TRBJ1-1, the full variable domain is NAGVMQNPRHLVRRRGQEARLRCSPMKGHSHVYWYRQLPEEGLKFMVYLQKENIIDESGMPKERFSAEFPKEGPSILRIQQVVRGDSAAYFCASSPRWTGDFNTEAFFGQGTRLTVV.

V is TRBV6-6 and J is TRBJ2-5; 8 bases map to TRBD1. The germline gives CDR1 MNHNY, CDR2 SVGAGI (reference sequence). The trim removed 6 bases at V and 3 bases at J, leaving 9 bases unmatched. The CDR3 is made up of 15 amino acids. CDR3 sequence reads: CASRRPTGAEETQYF. Written as DNA, the CDR3 is TGTGCCAGCAGACGTCCGACAGGGGCGGAAGAGACCCAGTACTTC.

The chain uses TRBV11-3 and TRBJ2-3, with D possibly being TRBD1 (6 bases). Germline CDR1 is SGHNT and CDR2 is YENEEA. Trimming left V 2 bases short and J 6 bases short, with 18 bases between. The CDR3 spans 16 residues. CDR3 region: CASSLRSTGKADTQYF. In DNA form, the CDR3 reads TGTGCCAGCAGCTTAAGGTCCACAGGGAAGGCGGATACGCAGTATTTT.

V gene TRBV9 combines with J gene TRBJ2-7; TRBD1 matches 10 bases. The junction had 8 bases not matched to a gene; V was cut back by 4 bases and J by 1 base. The CDR3 is 16 amino acids. Germline CDR1 is SGDLS and CDR2 is YYNGEE. CDR3 in amino acids: CASSPPGQGRSYEQYF. CDR3 bases: TGTGCCAGCAGCCCTCCGGGACAGGGGAGGTCCTACGAGCAGTACTTC. The whole variable domain, filled in from reference TRBV9 and TRBJ2-7, reads DSGVTQTPKHLITATGQRVTLRCSPRSGDLSVYWYQQSLDQGLQFLIQYYNGEERAKGNILERFSAQQFPDLHSELNLSSLELGDSALYFCASSPPGQGRSYEQYFGPGTRLTVT.

The rearrangement joins TRBV5-1 to TRBJ2-1; 10 positions match TRBD1. This CDR3 has 17 amino acids. The germline gives CDR1 SGHRS, CDR2 YFSETQ. The V and J ends lost 4 bases and 6 bases, in that order; junction bases with no gene match: 13. CDR3 in DNA: TGCGCCAGCAGCATAACCGGGACAGGGGTGTTGGGCAATGAGCAGTTCTTC. It yields the protein CASSITGTGVLGNEQFF. Supplemented by reference TRBV5-1 and TRBJ2-1, the full variable domain reads KAGVTQTPRYLIKTRGQQVTLSCSPISGHRSVSWYQQTPGQGLQFLFEYFSETQRNKGNFPGRFSGRQFSNSRSEMNVSTLELGDSALYLCASSITGTGVLGNEQFFGPGTRLTVL.

The genes are TRBV7-4 and TRBJ1-3; D not certain. Trimming took 4 bases from V and 3 from J, leaving 16 bases between them. This CDR3 comprises 16 residues. Per the germline V gene, CDR1 is SGHVT and CDR2 is SQSDAQ. The CDR3 loop reads CASSSPAGFDGNTIYF. The CDR3 DNA reads as TGTGCCAGCAGCTCTCCCGCGGGGTTTGATGGAAACACCATATATTTT.

The CDR3 loop is CASSIGSGEGYTF. In DNA form, the CDR3 reads TGTGCCAGCAGTATCGGTTCAGGGGAAGGCTACACCTTC. This sequence joins TRBV28 and TRBJ1-2; a possible D gene is TRBD1 (6 bases). The CDR3 covers 13 residues. The ends were cut back, 5 bases at V and 8 bases at J, with 15 bases in the middle. Per the germline V gene, CDR1 is MDHEN and CDR2 is SYDVKM.

The chain joins TRBV19 to TRBJ1-1; D not resolved. CDR3 length: 14 amino acids. V dropped 8 bases and J dropped 0 bases, with 13 bases sitting between them. The germline V gene encodes CDR1 LNHDA and CDR2 SQIVND (reference sequence). Written as DNA, the CDR3 is TGTGCCAGTCAAAAGGGAGCAATGAACACTGAAGCTTTCTTT. Its protein product is CASQKGAMNTEAFF.

J is TRBJ1-2 and V is TRBV21-1; TRBD1 was called by the table and not checked on the DNA. TRBV21-1 is a recognized pseudogene. CDR3 length equals 16 residues. The CDR3 nucleotides are TGTGCCAGCAGCAAAGAAGGGACAGAAAACTTTCGCGGCTACACCTTC. Translated: CASSKEGTENFRGYTF.

This clone is a singleton in its sample. The gene calls are TRBV25-1 and TRBJ2-2; D is possibly TRBD1 (5 bases). Germline CDR1 is MGHDK and CDR2 is SYGVNS. This CDR3 is built from 14 residues. V lost 1 base and J 3 bases, leaving 6 bases between the germline ends. The CDR3 protein is CASSESRDTGELFF. Here the CDR3 DNA reads TGTGCCAGCAGTGAATCCAGGGACACCGGGGAGCTGTTTTTT. The complete variable domain, with remaining parts taken from reference TRBV25-1 and TRBJ2-2, reads EADIYQTPRYLVIGTGKKITLECSQTMGHDKMYWYQQDPGMELHLIHYSYGVNSTEKGDLSSESTVSRIRTEHFPLTLESARPSHTSQYLCASSESRDTGELFFGEGSRLTVL.

J is TRBJ2-1 and V is TRBV11-3; 11 bases are shared with TRBD2. This CDR3 is 17 amino acids long. The germline gives CDR1 SGHNT, CDR2 YENEEA. V was pared by 2 bases and J by 5 bases, with 8 bases of the junction left unmatched. The CDR3 DNA follows: TGTGCCAGCAGCTTACGGGTTAGCGGGAGGGGGAACAATGAGCAGTTCTTC. Its translation: CASSLRVSGRGNNEQFF.

The V and J genes are TRBV5-6 and TRBJ2-1; D possibly corresponds to TRBD2 (6 bases). Germline CDR1 and CDR2: SGHDT and YYEEEE. Trimming took 5 bases from V and 7 from J, leaving 19 bases between them. CDR3 length: 15 residues. CDR3 sequence: CASSLYAGGGNEQFF. As DNA, the CDR3 is TGTGCCAGCAGTCTGTACGCCGGGGGTGGTAATGAGCAGTTCTTC.

The chain employs TRBV7-2 and TRBJ2-5, with 8 bases matching TRBD2. J was trimmed by 11 bases and V by 1 base; bases with no gene match: 15. CDR3 length: 16 amino acids. Per germline, CDR1 SGHTA and CDR2 FQGNSA. CDR3: CASSLGGGRLTGEQYF. The DNA of the CDR3 is TGTGCCAGCAGCTTAGGCGGGGGGAGGCTGACTGGGGAGCAGTACTTC.

The chain carries TRBV7-2 and TRBJ2-7; 7 bases match TRBD2. Looked up from germline, CDR1 is SGHTA and CDR2 is FQGNSA. The V segment lost 2 bases and the J segment 6 bases; nucleotides outside the gene matches: 13. The CDR3 is made up of 16 amino acids. CDR3 residues: CASSLRLGGRGGEQYF. CDR3 sequence (DNA): TGTGCCAGCAGCTTAAGGTTAGGCGGGAGAGGTGGCGAGCAGTACTTC. Using reference TRBV7-2 and TRBJ2-7 for the parts outside the CDR3, the full variable domain is GAGVSQSPSNKVTEKGKDVELRCDPISGHTALYWYRQSLGQGLEFLIYFQGNSAPDKSGLPSDRFSAERTGGSVSTLTIQRTQQEDSAVYLCASSLRLGGRGGEQYFGPGTRLTVT.

The rearrangement uses TRBV27 and TRBJ1-3; 7 bases fit TRBD1. V lost 4 bases, J lost 6 bases, and 3 bases stayed unmatched. The CDR3 has 13 residues. Germline V lookup: CDR1 MNHEY, CDR2 SMNVEV (reference sequence). In DNA, the CDR3 is TGTGCCAGCAGTTCTCAGGGGGAAAACACCATATATTTT. It codes for CASSSQGENTIYF.